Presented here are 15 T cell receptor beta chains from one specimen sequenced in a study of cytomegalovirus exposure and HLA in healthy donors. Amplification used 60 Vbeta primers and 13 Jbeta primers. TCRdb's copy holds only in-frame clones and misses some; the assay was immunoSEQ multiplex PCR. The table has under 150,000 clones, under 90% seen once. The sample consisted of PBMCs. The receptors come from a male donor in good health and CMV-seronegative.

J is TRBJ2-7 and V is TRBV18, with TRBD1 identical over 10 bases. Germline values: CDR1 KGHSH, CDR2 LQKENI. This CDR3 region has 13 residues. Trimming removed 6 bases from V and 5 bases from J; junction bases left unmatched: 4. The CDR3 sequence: CASSSGTGDEQYF. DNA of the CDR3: TGTGCCAGCTCTTCCGGGACAGGGGACGAGCAGTACTTC. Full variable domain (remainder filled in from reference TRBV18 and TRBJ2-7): NAGVMQNPRHLVRRRGQEARLRCSPMKGHSHVYWYRQLPEEGLKFMVYLQKENIIDESGMPKERFSAEFPKEGPSILRIQQVVRGDSAAYFCASSSGTGDEQYFGPGTRLTVT.

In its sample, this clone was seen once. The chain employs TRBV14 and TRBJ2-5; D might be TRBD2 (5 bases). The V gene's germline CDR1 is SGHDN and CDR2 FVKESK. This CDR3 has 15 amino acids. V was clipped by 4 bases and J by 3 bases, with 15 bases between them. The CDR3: CASSPRAGGKETQYF. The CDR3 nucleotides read TGTGCCAGCAGCCCGAGGGCCGGAGGTAAAGAGACCCAGTACTTC.

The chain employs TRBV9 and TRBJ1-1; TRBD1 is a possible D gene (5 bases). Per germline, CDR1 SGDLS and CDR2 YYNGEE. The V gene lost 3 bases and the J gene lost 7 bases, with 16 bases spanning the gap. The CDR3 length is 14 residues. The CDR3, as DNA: TGTGCCAGCAGCGCCTGGGGGGAGGGACTTGAAGCTTTCTTT. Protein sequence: CASSAWGEGLEAFF.

In nucleotides, the CDR3 is TGTGCCAGCAGCCCCACGGGGACTAGCGCGACAGATACGCAGTATTTT. This encodes CASSPTGTSATDTQYF. The V and J genes are TRBV7-9 and TRBJ2-3; 10 bases are a match to TRBD2. Germline V gene data show CDR1 as SEHNR and CDR2 as FQNEAQ (reference sequence). Trimming at V came to 5 bases and at J to 3 bases, leaving 8 bases not matched to a gene. The CDR3 is 16 residues long.

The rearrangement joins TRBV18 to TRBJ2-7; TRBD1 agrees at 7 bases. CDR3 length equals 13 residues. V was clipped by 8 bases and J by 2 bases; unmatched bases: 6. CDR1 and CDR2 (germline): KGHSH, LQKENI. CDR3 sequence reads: CASRWDSAYEQYF. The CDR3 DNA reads TGTGCCAGCCGGTGGGACAGCGCCTACGAGCAGTACTTC.

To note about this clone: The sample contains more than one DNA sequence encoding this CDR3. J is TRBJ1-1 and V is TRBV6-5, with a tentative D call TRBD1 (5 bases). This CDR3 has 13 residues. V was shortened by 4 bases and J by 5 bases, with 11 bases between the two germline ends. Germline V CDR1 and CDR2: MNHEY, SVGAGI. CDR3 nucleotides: TGTGCCAGCAGTTCCGGGGGAGGGACTGAAGCTTTCTTT. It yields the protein CASSSGGGTEAFF.

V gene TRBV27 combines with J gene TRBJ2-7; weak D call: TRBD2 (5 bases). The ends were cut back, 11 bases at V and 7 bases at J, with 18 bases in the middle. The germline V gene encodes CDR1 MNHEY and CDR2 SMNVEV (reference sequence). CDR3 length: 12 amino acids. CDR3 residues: CAAGMIAREQYF. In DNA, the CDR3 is TGTGCCGCCGGAATGATAGCGAGGGAGCAGTACTTC.

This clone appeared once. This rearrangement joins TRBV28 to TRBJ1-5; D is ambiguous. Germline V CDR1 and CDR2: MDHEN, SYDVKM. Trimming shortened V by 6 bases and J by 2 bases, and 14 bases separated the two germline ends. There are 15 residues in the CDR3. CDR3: CASRWAAFGNQPQHF. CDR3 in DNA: TGTGCCAGCAGGTGGGCCGCGTTTGGCAATCAGCCCCAGCATTTT.

The CDR3 region is CASSILAGVLETQYF. CDR3 coding DNA: TGTGCCAGCAGCATTCTAGCGGGAGTTTTAGAGACCCAGTACTTC. The chain has TRBV7-3 and TRBJ2-5, with 10 bases fitting TRBD2. The CDR3 consists of 15 residues. V lost 5 bases to trimming and J lost 4 bases; unmatched junction nucleotides: 7. Looked up from germline, CDR1 is SGHTA and CDR2 is FQGTGA.

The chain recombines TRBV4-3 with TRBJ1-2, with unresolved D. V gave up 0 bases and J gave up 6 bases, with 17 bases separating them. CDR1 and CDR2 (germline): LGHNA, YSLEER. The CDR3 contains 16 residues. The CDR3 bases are TGCGCCAGCAGCCAAGAAACTAGAGACTACTCAAATGGCTACACCTTC. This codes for CASSQETRDYSNGYTF.

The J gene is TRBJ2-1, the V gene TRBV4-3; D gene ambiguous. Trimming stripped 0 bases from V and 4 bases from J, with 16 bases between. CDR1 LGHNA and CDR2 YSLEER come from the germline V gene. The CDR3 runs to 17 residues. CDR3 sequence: CASSQEFGVPPYNEQFF. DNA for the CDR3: TGCGCCAGCAGCCAAGAATTCGGAGTTCCCCCTTACAATGAGCAGTTCTTC.

CDR3 in amino acids: CASSLRVAGMGGDTQYF. CDR3 nucleotide sequence: TGTGCCAGCAGCCTTCGGGTAGCGGGAATGGGGGGGGATACGCAGTATTTT. V and J are TRBV11-3 and TRBJ2-3, with TRBD2 matching 8 bases. Germline V CDR1 and CDR2: SGHNT, YENEEA. This CDR3 comprises 17 residues. J gave up 6 bases and V 5 bases, and 16 bases lay outside the gene matches.

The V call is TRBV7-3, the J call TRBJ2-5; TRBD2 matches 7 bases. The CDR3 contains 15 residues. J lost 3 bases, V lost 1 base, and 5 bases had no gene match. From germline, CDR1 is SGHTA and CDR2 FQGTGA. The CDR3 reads CASSLNGLAEETQYF. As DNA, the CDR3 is TGTGCCAGCAGCTTAAATGGGCTAGCGGAAGAGACCCAGTACTTC. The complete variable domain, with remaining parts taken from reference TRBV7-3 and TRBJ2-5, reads GAGVSQTPSNKVTEKGKYVELRCDPISGHTALYWYRQSLGQGPEFLIYFQGTGAADDSGLPNDRFFAVRPEGSVSTLKIQRTERGDSAVYLCASSLNGLAEETQYFGPGTRLLVL.

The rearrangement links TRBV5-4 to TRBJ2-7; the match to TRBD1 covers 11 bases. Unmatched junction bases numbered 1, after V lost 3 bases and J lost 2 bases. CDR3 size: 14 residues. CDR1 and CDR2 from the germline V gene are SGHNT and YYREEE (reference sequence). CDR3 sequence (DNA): TGTGCCAGCAGCTGGGGACAGGGGGCCTACGAGCAGTACTTC. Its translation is CASSWGQGAYEQYF.

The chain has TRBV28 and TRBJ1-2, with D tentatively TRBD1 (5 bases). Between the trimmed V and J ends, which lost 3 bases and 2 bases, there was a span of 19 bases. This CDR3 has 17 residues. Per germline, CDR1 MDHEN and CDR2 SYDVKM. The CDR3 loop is CASSLGELRDWNYGYTF. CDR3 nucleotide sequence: TGTGCCAGCAGTTTGGGCGAACTCCGGGACTGGAACTATGGCTACACCTTC.